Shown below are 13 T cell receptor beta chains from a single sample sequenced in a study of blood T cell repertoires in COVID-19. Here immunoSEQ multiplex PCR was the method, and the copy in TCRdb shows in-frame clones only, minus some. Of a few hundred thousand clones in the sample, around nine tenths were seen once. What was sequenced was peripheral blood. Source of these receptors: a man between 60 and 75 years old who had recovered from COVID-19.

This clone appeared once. The CDR3 coding sequence is TGTGCCAGCAGCTTAGTACTAGCGGGAAGCCTCGAGCAGTACTTC. It codes for CASSLVLAGSLEQYF. V is TRBV11-2 and J is TRBJ2-7; 10 nucleotides agree with TRBD2. Germline CDR1 and CDR2: SGHAT and FQNNGV. The CDR3 loop spans 15 amino acids. V shed 1 base, J shed 6 bases, and the junction held 6 bases outside the gene matches.

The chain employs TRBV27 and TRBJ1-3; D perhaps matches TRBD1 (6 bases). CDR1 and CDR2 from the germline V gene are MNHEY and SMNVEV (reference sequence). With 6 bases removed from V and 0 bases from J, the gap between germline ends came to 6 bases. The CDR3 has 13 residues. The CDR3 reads CASRGHSGNTIYF. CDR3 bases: TGTGCCAGCAGGGGACACTCTGGAAACACCATATATTTT.

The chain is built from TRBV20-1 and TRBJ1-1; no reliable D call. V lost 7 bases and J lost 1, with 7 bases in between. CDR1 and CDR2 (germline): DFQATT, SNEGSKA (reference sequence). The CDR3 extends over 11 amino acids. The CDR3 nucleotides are TGCAGTGTTCGGTGGAACACTGAAGCTTTCTTT. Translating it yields CSVRWNTEAFF.

In DNA form, the CDR3 reads TGTGCCTGGAGTCCCTATCGGGAGCAGTACTTC. Its translation is CAWSPYREQYF. The J gene is TRBJ2-7, the V gene TRBV30; D unresolved. Trimming took 2 bases from V and 7 from J, leaving 9 bases between them. This CDR3 is built from 11 residues. Germline CDR1 and CDR2: GTSNPN and SVGIG (reference sequence). The full variable domain, completed using reference TRBV30 and TRBJ2-7, is SQTIHQWPATLVQPVGSPLSLECTVEGTSNPNLYWYRQAAGRGLQLLFYSVGIGQISSEVPQNLSASRPQDRQFILSSKKLLLSDSGFYLCAWSPYREQYFGPGTRLTVT.

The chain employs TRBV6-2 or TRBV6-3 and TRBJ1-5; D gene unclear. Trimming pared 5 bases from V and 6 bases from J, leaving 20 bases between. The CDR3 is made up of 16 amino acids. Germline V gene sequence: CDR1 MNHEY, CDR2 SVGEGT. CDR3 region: CASSTSVSTRGQPQHF. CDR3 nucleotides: TGTGCCAGCAGTACCTCCGTATCGACCCGCGGTCAGCCCCAGCATTTT.

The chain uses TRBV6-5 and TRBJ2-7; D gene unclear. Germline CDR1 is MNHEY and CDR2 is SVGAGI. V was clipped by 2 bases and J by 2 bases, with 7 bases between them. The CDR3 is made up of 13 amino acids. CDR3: CASSYGRTYEQYF. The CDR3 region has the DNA TGTGCCAGCAGTTACGGCAGAACCTACGAGCAGTACTTC.

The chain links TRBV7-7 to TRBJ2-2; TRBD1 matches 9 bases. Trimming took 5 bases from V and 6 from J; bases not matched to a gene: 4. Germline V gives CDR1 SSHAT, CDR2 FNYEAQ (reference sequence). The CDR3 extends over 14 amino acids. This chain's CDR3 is CASSVDRGAGELFF. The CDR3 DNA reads TGTGCCAGCAGCGTGGACAGGGGTGCCGGGGAGCTGTTTTTT.

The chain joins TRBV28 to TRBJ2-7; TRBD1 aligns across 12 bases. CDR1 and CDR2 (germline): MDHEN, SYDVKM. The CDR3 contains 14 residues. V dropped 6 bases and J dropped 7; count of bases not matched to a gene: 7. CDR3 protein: CASSLGQGASEQYF. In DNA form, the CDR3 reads TGTGCCAGCAGCCTGGGACAGGGGGCGAGTGAGCAGTACTTC.

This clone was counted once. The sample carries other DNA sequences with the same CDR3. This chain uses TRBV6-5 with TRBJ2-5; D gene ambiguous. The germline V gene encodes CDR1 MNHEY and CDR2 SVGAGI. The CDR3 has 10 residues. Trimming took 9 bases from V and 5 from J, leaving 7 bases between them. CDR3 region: CASTQETQYF. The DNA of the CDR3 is TGTGCCAGTACCCAGGAGACCCAGTACTTC.

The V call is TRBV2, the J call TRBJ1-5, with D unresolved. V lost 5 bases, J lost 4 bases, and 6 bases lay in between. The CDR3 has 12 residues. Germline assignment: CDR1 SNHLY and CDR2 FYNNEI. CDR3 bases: TGTGCCAGCAGTACAGCTAATCAGCCCCAGCATTTT. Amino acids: CASSTANQPQHF.

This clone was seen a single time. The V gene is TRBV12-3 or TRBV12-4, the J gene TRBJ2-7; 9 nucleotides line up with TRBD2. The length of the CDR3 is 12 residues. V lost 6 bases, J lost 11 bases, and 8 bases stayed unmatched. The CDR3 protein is CASSRGTSTEYF. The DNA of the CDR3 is TGTGCCAGCAGCCGCGGGACTAGCACAGAGTACTTC.

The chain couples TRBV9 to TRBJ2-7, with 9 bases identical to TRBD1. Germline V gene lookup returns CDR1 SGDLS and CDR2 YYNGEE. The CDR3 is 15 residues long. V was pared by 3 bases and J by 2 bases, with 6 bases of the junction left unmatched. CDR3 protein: CASSAGTGSPYEQYF. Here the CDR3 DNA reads TGTGCCAGCAGCGCAGGGACAGGGAGTCCCTACGAGCAGTACTTC. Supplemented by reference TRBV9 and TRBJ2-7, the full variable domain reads DSGVTQTPKHLITATGQRVTLRCSPRSGDLSVYWYQQSLDQGLQFLIQYYNGEERAKGNILERFSAQQFPDLHSELNLSSLELGDSALYFCASSAGTGSPYEQYFGPGTRLTVT.

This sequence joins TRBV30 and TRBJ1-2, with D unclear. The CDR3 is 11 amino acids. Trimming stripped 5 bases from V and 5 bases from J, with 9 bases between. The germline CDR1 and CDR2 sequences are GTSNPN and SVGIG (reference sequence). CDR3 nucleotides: TGTGCCTGGGGTCCGGGTTATGGCTACACCTTC. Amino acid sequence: CAWGPGYGYTF.